Listed here are 15 T cell receptor beta chains from one sample, sequenced in a study of T cells after yellow fever vaccination. TCRdb called the 5' RACE reads again in MiXCR, with one record for every CDR3 protein. The sample consists of 130,000 or so distinct CDR3 sequences, over 12% of them appearing once. The specimen was CD8+ T cells sorted from PBMCs, collected 5 days after the yellow fever booster vaccination. Receptors were obtained from a young man who received the YFV17D yellow fever vaccine.

The V call is TRBV6-2 or TRBV6-3, the J call TRBJ1-1; D remains unclear. The CDR3 is made up of 12 amino acids. The V and J ends lost 5 bases and 6 bases respectively, with 10 bases between them. The germline CDR1 and CDR2 sequences are MNHEY and SVGEGT. CDR3 coding DNA: TGTGCCAGCAGTAAAAATACGGCTGAAGCTTTCTTT. Residues: CASSKNTAEAFF.

This clonotype turned up a few times. The V gene is TRBV5-1, the J gene TRBJ2-3; TRBD2 agrees at 7 bases. The CDR3 is 18 residues long. V was pared by 0 bases and J by 1 base, with 11 bases of the junction left unmatched. The germline CDR1 and CDR2 sequences are SGHRS and YFSETQ. CDR3 DNA: TGCGCCAGCAGCTTGGCCTACTCTGTCCTAGCGGGCACAGATACGCAGTATTTT. Translation: CASSLAYSVLAGTDTQYF. Full variable domain (outside the CDR3, taken from reference TRBV5-1 and TRBJ2-3): KAGVTQTPRYLIKTRGQQVTLSCSPISGHRSVSWYQQTPGQGLQFLFEYFSETQRNKGNFPGRFSGRQFSNSRSEMNVSTLELGDSALYLCASSLAYSVLAGTDTQYFGPGTRLTVL.

Ten or more counts support this clonotype. This chain joins TRBV29-1 and TRBJ2-3, with D perhaps matching TRBD2 (7 bases). The CDR3 spans 15 residues. The germline V gene encodes CDR1 SQVTM and CDR2 ANQGSEA. Trimming took off 3 bases at V and 2 bases at J, with 15 bases between the two ends. The CDR3 sequence is CSVEGGRGVTDTQYF. CDR3 sequence (DNA): TGCAGCGTTGAGGGGGGGCGAGGGGTCACAGATACGCAGTATTTT.

This clonotype was observed a handful of times. This rearrangement joins TRBV7-3 to TRBJ1-5, with TRBD1 identical over 9 bases. The CDR3 is made up of 17 amino acids. Trimming cost V 4 bases and J 5 bases; bases outside gene matches: 12. The germline V gene encodes CDR1 SGHTA and CDR2 FQGTGA. CDR3 residues: CASSYGLSGQGYQPQHF. As DNA, the CDR3 is TGTGCCAGCAGCTACGGGCTGTCGGGACAGGGCTATCAGCCCCAGCATTTT.

The V gene is TRBV6-5, the J gene TRBJ2-3; 12 bases align to TRBD1. Germline assignment: CDR1 MNHEY and CDR2 SVGAGI. V lost 6 bases and J lost 5; bases outside the gene matches: 6. The CDR3 consists of 15 residues. The CDR3 DNA reads as TGTGCCAGCAGCCTCCGGGACAGGGGGCGAGATACGCAGTATTTT. This codes for CASSLRDRGRDTQYF.

This clonotype occurred a few times. This chain links TRBV4-1 with TRBJ1-4; 7 nucleotides line up with TRBD1. Germline assignment: CDR1 MGHRA and CDR2 YSYEKL. V trimming: 7 bases; J trimming: 6 bases; junction bases outside the gene matches: 5. The CDR3 runs to 13 residues. The CDR3 region has the DNA TGCGCCAGCACAGGGGGGAAGGATGAAAAACTGTTTTTT. This encodes CASTGGKDEKLFF.

This clonotype was seen ten or more times. The chain uses TRBV9 and TRBJ2-5; 10 bases align to TRBD2. The V gene's germline CDR1 is SGDLS and CDR2 YYNGEE. Trimming at V came to 4 bases and at J to 4 bases, leaving 10 bases not matched to a gene. The CDR3 length is 16 residues. CDR3 DNA sequence: TGTGCCAGCAGCCCCTATAGCGGGGGGCCAGGAGAGACCCAGTACTTC. Amino acids: CASSPYSGGPGETQYF.

The chain joins TRBV20-1 to TRBJ1-1, with D perhaps matching TRBD1 (5 bases). Germline V lookup: CDR1 DFQATT, CDR2 SNEGSKA (reference sequence). CDR3 size: 15 residues. V was pared by 3 bases and J by 5 bases, with 19 bases between. As DNA, the CDR3 is TGCAGTGCTAGGTGGGTTAGGGGCAGAGGGACTGAAGCTTTCTTT. Encoded protein: CSARWVRGRGTEAFF.

This clonotype was detected a few times. The chain is built from TRBV4-1 and TRBJ2-7, with 8 positions matching TRBD2. Per germline, CDR1 MGHRA and CDR2 YSYEKL. The junction had 9 bases not matched to a gene; V was cut back by 2 bases and J by 6 bases. The CDR3 consists of 15 residues. The CDR3 region has the DNA TGCGCCAGCAGCCAACGCCCGGGACTAGTGGGCGAGCAGTACTTC. Residues: CASSQRPGLVGEQYF.

This clonotype turned up a few times. V is TRBV27 and J is TRBJ2-7, with D perhaps TRBD1 (6 bases). The V end was cut by 5 bases, the J end by 7 bases, with 18 bases between. The CDR3 is made up of 14 amino acids. Germline lookup yields CDR1 MNHEY and CDR2 SMNVEV (reference sequence). The CDR3 nucleotides are TGTGCCAGCAGTGCCCAACAGGGATCGGGTGAGCAGTACTTC. It codes for CASSAQQGSGEQYF.

The chain combines TRBV7-9 with TRBJ1-2, with D perhaps TRBD1 (5 bases). CDR3 length equals 13 residues. Deletions cut 10 bases from V and 6 bases from J, with 18 bases between. Per the germline V gene, CDR1 is SEHNR and CDR2 is FQNEAQ (reference sequence). The CDR3 DNA sequence: TGTGCCACCCACTGGGCAGGGTTGGATGGCTACACCTTC. It specifies CATHWAGLDGYTF. The full variable domain, rest sourced from reference TRBV7-9 and TRBJ1-2, is DTGVSQNPRHKITKRGQNVTFRCDPISEHNRLYWYRQTLGQGPEFLTYFQNEAQLEKSRLLSDRFSAERPKGSFSTLEIQRTEQGDSAMYLCATHWAGLDGYTFGSGTRLTVV.

In its sample, this clonotype was seen once. CDR3 in DNA: TGTGCCAGCCAGATAGCGGGGGGGATCTACAATGAGCAGTTCTTC. Its translation: CASQIAGGIYNEQFF. The chain recombines TRBV7-2 with TRBJ2-1; 11 bases are shared with TRBD2. The germline CDR1 and CDR2 sequences are SGHTA and FQGNSA. The V and J ends lost 8 bases and 3 bases, in that order; junction bases with no gene match: 6. The CDR3 loop spans 15 amino acids.

The V and J genes are TRBV6-6 and TRBJ2-3, with TRBD2 identical over 7 bases. The CDR3 loop spans 11 amino acids. V shed 5 bases, J shed 14 bases, and the junction held 7 bases outside the gene matches. Per the germline V gene, CDR1 is MNHNY and CDR2 is SVGAGI (reference sequence). CDR3 nucleotide sequence: TGTGCCAGCAGTCCGGGACTACTAAGGTATTTT. Amino acid sequence: CASSPGLLRYF.

This clonotype was counted a few times. This sequence joins TRBV2 and TRBJ2-3; a weak D match, TRBD2 (6 bases). Germline V gene data show CDR1 as SNHLY and CDR2 as FYNNEI. V lost 6 bases, J lost 0 bases, and 16 bases lay in between. CDR3 length: 16 amino acids. In DNA, the CDR3 is TGTGCCAGCAGCGCTCTGCTAGCGACTAGCACAGATACGCAGTATTTT. Encoded protein: CASSALLATSTDTQYF.

This clonotype occurred a few times. The J gene is TRBJ2-2, the V gene TRBV29-1, with D perhaps TRBD2 (7 bases). Trimming cost V 0 bases and J 5 bases, with 19 bases left between them. Germline values: CDR1 SQVTM, CDR2 ANQGSEA. The CDR3 consists of 17 residues. CDR3 in amino acids: CSVEDLQGLTGTGELFF. The CDR3 DNA is TGCAGCGTTGAAGACCTACAGGGACTAACGGGGACCGGGGAGCTGTTTTTT.